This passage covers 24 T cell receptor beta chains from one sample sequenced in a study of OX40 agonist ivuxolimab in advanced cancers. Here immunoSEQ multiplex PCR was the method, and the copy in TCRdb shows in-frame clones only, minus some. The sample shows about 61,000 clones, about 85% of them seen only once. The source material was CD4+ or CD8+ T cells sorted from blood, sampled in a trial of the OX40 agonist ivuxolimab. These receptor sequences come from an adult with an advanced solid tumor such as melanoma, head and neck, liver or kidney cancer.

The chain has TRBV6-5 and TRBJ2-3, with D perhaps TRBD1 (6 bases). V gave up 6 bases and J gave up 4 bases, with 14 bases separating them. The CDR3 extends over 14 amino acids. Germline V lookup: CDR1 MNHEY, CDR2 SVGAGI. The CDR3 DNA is TGTGCCAGCAGGACAGGACAGTTGTCAGATACGCAGTATTTT. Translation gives CASRTGQLSDTQYF.

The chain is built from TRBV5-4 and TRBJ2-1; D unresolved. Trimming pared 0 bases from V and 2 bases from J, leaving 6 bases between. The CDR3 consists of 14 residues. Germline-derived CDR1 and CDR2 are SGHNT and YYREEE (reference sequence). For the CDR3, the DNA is TGTGCCAGCAGCTTGGAACGGACCTACAATGAGCAGTTCTTC. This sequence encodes CASSLERTYNEQFF. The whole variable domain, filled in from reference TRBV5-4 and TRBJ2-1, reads ETGVTQSPTHLIKTRGQQVTLRCSSQSGHNTVSWYQQALGQGPQFIFQYYREEENGRGNFPPRFSGLQFPNYSSELNVNALELDDSALYLCASSLERTYNEQFFGPGTRLTVL.

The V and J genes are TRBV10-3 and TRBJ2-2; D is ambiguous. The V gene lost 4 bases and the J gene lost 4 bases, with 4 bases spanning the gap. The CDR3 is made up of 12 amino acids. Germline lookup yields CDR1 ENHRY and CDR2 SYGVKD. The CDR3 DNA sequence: TGTGCCATCAGTGCGGGCACCGGGGAGCTGTTTTTT. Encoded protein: CAISAGTGELFF.

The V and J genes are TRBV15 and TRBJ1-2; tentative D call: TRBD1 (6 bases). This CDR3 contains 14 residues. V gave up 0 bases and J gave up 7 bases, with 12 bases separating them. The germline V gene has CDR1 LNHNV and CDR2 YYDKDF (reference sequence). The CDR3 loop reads CATSRDTGLGGYTF. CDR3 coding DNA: TGTGCCACCAGCAGAGATACAGGGTTAGGTGGCTACACCTTC.

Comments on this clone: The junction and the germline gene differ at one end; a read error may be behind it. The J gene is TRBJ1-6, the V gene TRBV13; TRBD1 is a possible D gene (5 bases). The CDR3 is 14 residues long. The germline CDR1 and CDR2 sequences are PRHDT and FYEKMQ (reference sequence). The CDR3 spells CASSVGTANSPLHF. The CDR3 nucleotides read TGTGCCAGCAGCGTAGGGACGGCCAATTCACCCCTCCACTTT.

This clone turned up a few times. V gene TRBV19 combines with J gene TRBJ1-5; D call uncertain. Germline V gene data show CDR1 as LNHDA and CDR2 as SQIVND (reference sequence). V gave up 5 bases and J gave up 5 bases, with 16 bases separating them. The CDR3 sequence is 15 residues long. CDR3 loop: CASSVPPTLHQPQHF. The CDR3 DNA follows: TGTGCCAGTAGTGTCCCCCCGACCTTACATCAGCCCCAGCATTTT.

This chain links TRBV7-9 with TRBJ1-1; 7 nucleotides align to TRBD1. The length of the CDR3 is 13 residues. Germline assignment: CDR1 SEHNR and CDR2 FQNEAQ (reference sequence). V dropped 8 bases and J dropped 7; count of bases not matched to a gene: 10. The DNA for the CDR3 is TGTGCCAGCGAGGATCGGACAGGTATTGAAGCTTTCTTT. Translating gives CASEDRTGIEAFF.

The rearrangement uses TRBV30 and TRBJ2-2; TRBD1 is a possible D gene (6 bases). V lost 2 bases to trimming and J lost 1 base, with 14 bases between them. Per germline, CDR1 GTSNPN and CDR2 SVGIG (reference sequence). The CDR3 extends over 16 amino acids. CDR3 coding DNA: TGTGCCTGGAGTCATCTGGGGGCGCGGAACACCGGGGAGCTGTTTTTT. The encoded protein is CAWSHLGARNTGELFF.

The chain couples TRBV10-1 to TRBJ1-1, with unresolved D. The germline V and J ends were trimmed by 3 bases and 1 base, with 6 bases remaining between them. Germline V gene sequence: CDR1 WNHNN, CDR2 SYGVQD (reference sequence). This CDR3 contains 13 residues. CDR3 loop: CASSENRNTEAFF. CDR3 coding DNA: TGCGCCAGCAGTGAAAACAGGAACACTGAAGCTTTCTTT.

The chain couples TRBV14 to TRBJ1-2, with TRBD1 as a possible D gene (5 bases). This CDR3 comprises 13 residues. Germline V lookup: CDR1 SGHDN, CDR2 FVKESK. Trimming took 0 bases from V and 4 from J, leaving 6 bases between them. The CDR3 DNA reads TGTGCCAGCAGCCAAGAGGGGCCCTATGGCTACACCTTC. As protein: CASSQEGPYGYTF. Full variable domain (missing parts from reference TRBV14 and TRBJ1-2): EAGVTQFPSHSVIEKGQTVTLRCDPISGHDNLYWYRRVMGKEIKFLLHFVKESKQDESGMPNNRFLAERTGGTYSTLKVQPAELEDSGVYFCASSQEGPYGYTFGSGTRLTVV.

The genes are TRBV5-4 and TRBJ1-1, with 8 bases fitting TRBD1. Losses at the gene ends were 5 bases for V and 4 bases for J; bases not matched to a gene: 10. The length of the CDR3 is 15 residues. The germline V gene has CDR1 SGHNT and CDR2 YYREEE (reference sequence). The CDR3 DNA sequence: TGTGCCAGCAGTTTATCAGGGGGCTGGGGCACTGAAGCTTTCTTT. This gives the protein CASSLSGGWGTEAFF. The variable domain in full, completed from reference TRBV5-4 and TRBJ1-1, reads ETGVTQSPTHLIKTRGQQVTLRCSSQSGHNTVSWYQQALGQGPQFIFQYYREEENGRGNFPPRFSGLQFPNYSSELNVNALELDDSALYLCASSLSGGWGTEAFFGQGTRLTVV.

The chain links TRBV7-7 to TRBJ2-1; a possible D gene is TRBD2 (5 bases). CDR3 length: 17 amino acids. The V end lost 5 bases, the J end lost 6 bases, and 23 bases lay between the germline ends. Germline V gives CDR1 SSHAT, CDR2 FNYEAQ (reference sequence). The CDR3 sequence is CASSPPARAGDPNEQFF. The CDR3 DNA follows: TGTGCCAGCAGCCCACCCGCCCGGGCGGGCGACCCCAATGAGCAGTTCTTC.

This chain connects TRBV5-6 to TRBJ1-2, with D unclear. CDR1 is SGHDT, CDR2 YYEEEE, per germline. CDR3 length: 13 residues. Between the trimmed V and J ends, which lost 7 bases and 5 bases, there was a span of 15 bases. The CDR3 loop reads CASVGRTIYGYTF. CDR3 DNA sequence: TGTGCCAGCGTTGGCCGGACGATTTATGGCTACACCTTC.

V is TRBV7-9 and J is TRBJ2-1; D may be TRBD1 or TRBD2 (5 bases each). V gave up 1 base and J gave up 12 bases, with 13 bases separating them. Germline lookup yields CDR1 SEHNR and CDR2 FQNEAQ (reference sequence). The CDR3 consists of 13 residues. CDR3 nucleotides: TGTGCCAGCAGCTTAGACACAGGACTGGGGCAGTTCTTC. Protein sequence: CASSLDTGLGQFF.

In DNA form, the CDR3 reads TGTGCCAGCAGCTTAGAACCCAGGGTGAGAAACATTCAGTACTTC. This codes for CASSLEPRVRNIQYF. The rearrangement links TRBV7-2 to TRBJ2-4; a possible D gene is TRBD1 (5 bases). From germline, CDR1 is SGHTA and CDR2 FQGNSA. Trimming left V 1 base short and J 6 bases short, with 13 bases between. The CDR3 loop spans 15 amino acids.

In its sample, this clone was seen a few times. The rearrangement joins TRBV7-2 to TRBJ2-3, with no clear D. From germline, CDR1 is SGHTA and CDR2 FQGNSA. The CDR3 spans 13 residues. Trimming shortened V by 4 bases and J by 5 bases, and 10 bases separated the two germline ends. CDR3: CASSSRKLDTQYF. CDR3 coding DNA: TGTGCCAGCAGCTCTCGAAAGCTAGATACGCAGTATTTT.

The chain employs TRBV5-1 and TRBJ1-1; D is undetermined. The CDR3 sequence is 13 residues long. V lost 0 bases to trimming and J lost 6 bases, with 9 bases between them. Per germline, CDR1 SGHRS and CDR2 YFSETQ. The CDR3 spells CASSLEVKAEAFF. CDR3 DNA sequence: TGCGCCAGCAGCTTGGAAGTAAAGGCTGAAGCTTTCTTT.

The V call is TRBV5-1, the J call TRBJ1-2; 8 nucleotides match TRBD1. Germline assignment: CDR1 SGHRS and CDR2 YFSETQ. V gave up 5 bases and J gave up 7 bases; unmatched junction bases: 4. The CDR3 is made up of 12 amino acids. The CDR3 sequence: CASSPQGGGYTF. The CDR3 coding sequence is TGCGCCAGCAGTCCACAGGGGGGTGGCTACACCTTC.

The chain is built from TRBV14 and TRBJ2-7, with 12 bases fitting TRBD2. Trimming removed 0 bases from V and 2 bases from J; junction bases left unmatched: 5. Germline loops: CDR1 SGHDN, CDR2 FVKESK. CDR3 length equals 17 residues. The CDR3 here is CASSQEGTSGRTYEQYF. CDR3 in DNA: TGTGCCAGCAGCCAAGAAGGGACTAGCGGGCGGACCTACGAGCAGTACTTC.

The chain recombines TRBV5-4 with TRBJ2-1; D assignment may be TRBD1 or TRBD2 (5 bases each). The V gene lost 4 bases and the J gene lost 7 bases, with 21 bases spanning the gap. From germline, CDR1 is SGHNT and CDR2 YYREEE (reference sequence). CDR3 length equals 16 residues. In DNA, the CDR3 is TGTGCCAGCAGCCCGGAGGTGGGTAGGGGTGGGAATGAGCAGTTCTTC. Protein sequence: CASSPEVGRGGNEQFF.

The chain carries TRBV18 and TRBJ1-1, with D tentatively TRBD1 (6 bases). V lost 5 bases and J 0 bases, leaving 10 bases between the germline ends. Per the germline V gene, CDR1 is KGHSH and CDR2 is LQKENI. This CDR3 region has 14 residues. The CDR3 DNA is TGTGCCAGCTCATCGACAGGAATGAACACTGAAGCTTTCTTT. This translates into CASSSTGMNTEAFF. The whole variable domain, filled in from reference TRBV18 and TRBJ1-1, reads NAGVMQNPRHLVRRRGQEARLRCSPMKGHSHVYWYRQLPEEGLKFMVYLQKENIIDESGMPKERFSAEFPKEGPSILRIQQVVRGDSAAYFCASSSTGMNTEAFFGQGTRLTVV.

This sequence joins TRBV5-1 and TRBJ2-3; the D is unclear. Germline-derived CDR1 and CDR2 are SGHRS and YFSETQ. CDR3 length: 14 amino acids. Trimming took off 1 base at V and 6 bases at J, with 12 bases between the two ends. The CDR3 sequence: CASSLFRARDTQYF. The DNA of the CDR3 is TGCGCCAGCAGCTTGTTTAGGGCGAGGGATACGCAGTATTTT.

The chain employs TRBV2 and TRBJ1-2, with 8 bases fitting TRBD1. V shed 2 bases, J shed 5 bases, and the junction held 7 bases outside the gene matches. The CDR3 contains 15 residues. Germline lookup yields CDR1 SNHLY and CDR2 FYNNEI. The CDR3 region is CASSERGQGAYGYTF. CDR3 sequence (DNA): TGTGCCAGCAGTGAAAGGGGGCAGGGGGCTTATGGCTACACCTTC.

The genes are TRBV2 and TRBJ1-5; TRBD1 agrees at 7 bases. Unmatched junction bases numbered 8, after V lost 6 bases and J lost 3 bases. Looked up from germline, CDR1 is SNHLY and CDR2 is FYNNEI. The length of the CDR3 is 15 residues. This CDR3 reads CASSPGTVTNQPQHF. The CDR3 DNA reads TGTGCCAGCAGCCCTGGGACAGTGACCAATCAGCCCCAGCATTTT.